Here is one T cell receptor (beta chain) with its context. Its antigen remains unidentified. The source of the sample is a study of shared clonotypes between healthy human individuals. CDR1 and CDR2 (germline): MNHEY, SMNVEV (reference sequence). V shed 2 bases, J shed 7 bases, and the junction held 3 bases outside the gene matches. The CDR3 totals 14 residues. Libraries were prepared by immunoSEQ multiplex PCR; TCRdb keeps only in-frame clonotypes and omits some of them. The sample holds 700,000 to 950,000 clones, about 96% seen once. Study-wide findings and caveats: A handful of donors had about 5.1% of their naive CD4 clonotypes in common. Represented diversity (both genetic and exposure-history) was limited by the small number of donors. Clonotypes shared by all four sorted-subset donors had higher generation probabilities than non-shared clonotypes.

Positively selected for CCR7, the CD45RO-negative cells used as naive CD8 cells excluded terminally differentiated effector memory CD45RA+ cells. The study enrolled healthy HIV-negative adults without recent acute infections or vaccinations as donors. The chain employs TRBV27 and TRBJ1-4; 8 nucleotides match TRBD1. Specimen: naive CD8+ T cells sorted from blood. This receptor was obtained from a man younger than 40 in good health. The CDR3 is CASSLGTGGEKLFF. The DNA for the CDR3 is TGTGCCAGCAGTTTAGGGACAGGAGGTGAAAAACTGTTTTTT. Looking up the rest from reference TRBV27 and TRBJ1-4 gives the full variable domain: EAQVTQNPRYLITVTGKKLTVTCSQNMNHEYMSWYRQDPGLGLRQIYYSMNVEVTDKGDVPEGYKVSRKEKRNFPLILESPSPNQTSLYFCASSLGTGGEKLFFGSGTQLSVL.